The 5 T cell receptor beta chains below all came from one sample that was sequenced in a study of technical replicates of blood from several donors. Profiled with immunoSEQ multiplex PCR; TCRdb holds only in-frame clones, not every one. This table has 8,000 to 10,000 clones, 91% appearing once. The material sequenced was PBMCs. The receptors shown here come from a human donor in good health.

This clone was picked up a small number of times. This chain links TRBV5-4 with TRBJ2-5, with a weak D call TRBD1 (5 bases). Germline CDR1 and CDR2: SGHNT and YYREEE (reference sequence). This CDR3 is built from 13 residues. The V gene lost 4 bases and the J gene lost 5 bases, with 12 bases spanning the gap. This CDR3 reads CASSPAGQETQYF. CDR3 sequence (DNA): TGTGCCAGCAGCCCGGCAGGGCAGGAGACCCAGTACTTC.

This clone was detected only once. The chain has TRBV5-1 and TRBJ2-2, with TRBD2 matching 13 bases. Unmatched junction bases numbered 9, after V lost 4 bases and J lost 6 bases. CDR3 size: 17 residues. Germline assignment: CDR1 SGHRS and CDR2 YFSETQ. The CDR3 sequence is CASSPIPLAGGAGELFF. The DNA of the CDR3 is TGCGCCAGCAGCCCTATCCCACTAGCGGGAGGGGCCGGGGAGCTGTTTTTT.

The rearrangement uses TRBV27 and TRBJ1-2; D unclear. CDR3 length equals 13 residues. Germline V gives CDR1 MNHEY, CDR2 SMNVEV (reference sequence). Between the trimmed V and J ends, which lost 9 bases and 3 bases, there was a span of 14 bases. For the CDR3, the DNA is TGTGCCAGTATGGGAGTACACGACTATGGCTACACCTTC. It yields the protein CASMGVHDYGYTF.

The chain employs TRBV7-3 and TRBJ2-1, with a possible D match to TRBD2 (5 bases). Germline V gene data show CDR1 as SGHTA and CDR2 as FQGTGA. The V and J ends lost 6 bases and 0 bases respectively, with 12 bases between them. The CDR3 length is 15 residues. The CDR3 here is CASSIAWSSYNEQFF. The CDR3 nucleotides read TGTGCCAGCAGTATAGCGTGGAGCTCCTACAATGAGCAGTTCTTC.

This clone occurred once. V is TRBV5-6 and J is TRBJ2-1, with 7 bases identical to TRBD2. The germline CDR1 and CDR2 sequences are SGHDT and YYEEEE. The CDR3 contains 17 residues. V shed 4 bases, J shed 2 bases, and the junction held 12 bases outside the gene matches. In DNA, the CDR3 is TGTGCCAGCAGCCCACTACTTGCGGGAGACACCTACAATGAGCAGTTCTTC. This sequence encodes CASSPLLAGDTYNEQFF.